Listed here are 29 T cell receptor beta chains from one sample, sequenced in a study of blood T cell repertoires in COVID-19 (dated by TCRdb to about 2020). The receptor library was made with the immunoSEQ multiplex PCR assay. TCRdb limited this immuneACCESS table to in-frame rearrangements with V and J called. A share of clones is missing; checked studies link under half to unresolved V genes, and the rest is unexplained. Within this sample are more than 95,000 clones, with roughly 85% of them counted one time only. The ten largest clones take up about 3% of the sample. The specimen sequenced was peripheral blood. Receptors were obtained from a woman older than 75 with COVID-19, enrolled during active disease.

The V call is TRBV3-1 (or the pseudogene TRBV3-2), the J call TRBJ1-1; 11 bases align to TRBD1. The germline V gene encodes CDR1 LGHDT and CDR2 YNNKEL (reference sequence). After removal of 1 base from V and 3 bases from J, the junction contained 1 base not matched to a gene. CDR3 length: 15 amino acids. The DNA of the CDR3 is TGTGCCAGCAGCCAAGGGACAGGGGGCTACACTGAAGCTTTCTTT. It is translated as CASSQGTGGYTEAFF.

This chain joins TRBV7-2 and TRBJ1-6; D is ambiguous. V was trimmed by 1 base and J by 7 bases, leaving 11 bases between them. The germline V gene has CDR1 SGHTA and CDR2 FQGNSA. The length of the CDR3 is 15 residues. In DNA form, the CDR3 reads TGTGCCAGCAGCTTAGTGAAACAAGAAAATTCACCCCTCCACTTT. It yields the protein CASSLVKQENSPLHF. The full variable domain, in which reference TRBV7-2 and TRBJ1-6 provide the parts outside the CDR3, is GAGVSQSPSNKVTEKGKDVELRCDPISGHTALYWYRQSLGQGLEFLIYFQGNSAPDKSGLPSDRFSAERTGGSVSTLTIQRTQQEDSAVYLCASSLVKQENSPLHFGNGTRLTVT.

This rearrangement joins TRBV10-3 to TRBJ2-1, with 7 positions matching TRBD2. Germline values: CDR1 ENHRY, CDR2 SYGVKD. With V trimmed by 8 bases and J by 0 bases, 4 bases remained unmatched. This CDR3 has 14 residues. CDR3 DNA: TGTGCCATCGGTCCTAGCGGCTCCTACAATGAGCAGTTCTTC. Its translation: CAIGPSGSYNEQFF.

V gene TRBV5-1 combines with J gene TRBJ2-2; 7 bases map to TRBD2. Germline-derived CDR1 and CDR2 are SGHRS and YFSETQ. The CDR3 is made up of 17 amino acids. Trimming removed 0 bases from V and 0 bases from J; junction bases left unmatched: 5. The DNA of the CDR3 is TGCGCCAGCAGCTTGGCCGGGCTAGCGGCGAACACCGGGGAGCTGTTTTTT. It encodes CASSLAGLAANTGELFF.

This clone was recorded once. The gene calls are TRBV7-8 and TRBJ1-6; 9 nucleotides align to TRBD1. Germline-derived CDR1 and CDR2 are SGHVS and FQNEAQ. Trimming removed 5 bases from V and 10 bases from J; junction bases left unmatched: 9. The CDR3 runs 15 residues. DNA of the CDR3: TGTGCCAGCAGCCAGTTGGGACAGGGCAACTCACCCCTCCACTTT. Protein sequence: CASSQLGQGNSPLHF.

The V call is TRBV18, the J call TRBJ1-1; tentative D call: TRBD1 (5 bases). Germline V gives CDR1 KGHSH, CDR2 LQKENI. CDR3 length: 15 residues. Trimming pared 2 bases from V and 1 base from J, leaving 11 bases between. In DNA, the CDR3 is TGTGCCAGCTCACCATCAATGACAGAGAACACTGAAGCTTTCTTT. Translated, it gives CASSPSMTENTEAFF.

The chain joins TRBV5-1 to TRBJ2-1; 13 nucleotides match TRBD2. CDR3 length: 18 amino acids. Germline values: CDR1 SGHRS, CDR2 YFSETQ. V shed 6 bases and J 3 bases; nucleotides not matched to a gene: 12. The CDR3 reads CASTPSRTSGRFYNEQFF. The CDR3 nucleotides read TGCGCCAGCACGCCTAGCCGGACTAGCGGGAGATTCTACAATGAGCAGTTCTTC.

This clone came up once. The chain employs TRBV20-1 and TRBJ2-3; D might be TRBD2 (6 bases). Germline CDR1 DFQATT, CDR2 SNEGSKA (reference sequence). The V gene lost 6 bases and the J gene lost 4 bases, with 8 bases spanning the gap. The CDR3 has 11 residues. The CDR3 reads CSAGGPDTQYF. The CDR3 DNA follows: TGCAGTGCGGGGGGTCCAGATACGCAGTATTTT.

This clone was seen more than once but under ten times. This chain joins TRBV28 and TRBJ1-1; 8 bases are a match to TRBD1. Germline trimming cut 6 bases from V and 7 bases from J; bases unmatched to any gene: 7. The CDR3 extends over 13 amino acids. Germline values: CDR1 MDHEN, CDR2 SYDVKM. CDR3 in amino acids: CASRFRGPIEAFF. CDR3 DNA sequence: TGTGCCAGCAGATTCAGGGGGCCAATTGAAGCTTTCTTT. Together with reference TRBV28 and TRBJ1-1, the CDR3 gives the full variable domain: DVKVTQSSRYLVKRTGEKVFLECVQDMDHENMFWYRQDPGLGLRLIYFSYDVKMKEKGDIPEGYSVSREKKERFSLILESASTNQTSMYLCASRFRGPIEAFFGQGTRLTVV.

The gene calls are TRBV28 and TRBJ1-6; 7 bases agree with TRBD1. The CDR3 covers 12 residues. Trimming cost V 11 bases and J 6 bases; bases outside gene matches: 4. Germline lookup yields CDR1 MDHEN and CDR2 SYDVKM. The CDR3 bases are TGTGCCGGAAACAGGGGTAATTCACCCCTCCACTTT. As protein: CAGNRGNSPLHF. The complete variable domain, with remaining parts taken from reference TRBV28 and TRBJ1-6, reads DVKVTQSSRYLVKRTGEKVFLECVQDMDHENMFWYRQDPGLGLRLIYFSYDVKMKEKGDIPEGYSVSREKKERFSLILESASTNQTSMYLCAGNRGNSPLHFGNGTRLTVT.

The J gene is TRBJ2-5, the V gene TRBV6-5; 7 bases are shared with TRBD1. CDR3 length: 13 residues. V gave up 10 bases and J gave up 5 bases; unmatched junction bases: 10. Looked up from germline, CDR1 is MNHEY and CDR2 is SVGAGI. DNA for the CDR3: TGTGCCACACAGGGGCGAGTTTACGAGACCCAGTACTTC. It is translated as CATQGRVYETQYF.

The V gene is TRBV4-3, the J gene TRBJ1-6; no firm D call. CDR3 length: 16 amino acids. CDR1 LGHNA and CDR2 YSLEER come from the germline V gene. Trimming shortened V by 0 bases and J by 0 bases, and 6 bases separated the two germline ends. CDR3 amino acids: CASSQETSSYNSPLHF. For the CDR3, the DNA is TGCGCCAGCAGCCAAGAAACGAGCTCCTATAATTCACCCCTCCACTTT.

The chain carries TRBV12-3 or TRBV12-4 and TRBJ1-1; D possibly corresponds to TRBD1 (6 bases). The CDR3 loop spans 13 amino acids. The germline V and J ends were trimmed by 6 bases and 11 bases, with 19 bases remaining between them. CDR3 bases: TGTGCCAGCAGCCTAGCGGGGGGGGCAGAGGCTTTCTTT. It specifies CASSLAGGAEAFF.

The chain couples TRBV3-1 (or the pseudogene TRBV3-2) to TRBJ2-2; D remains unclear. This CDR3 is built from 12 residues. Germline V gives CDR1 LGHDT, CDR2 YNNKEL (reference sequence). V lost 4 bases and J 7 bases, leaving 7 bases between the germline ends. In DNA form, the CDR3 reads TGTGCCAGCAGCCGAATGAGCGGGGAGCTGTTTTTT. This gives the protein CASSRMSGELFF.

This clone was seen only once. The CDR3 sequence is CASSLRQGETQYF. The DNA of the CDR3 is TGTGCCAGCAGCTTAAGACAGGGGGAGACCCAGTACTTC. The J gene is TRBJ2-5, the V gene TRBV11-3, with 8 bases matching TRBD1. The V gene's germline CDR1 is SGHNT and CDR2 YENEEA. The CDR3 covers 13 residues. The trim removed 2 bases at V and 5 bases at J, leaving 1 base unmatched.

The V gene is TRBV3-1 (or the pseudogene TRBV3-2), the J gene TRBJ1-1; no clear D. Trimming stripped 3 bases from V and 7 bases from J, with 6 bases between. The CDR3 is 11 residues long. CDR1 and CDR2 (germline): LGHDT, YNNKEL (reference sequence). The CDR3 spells CASSQTDEAFF. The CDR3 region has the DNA TGTGCCAGCAGCCAGACTGATGAAGCTTTCTTT.

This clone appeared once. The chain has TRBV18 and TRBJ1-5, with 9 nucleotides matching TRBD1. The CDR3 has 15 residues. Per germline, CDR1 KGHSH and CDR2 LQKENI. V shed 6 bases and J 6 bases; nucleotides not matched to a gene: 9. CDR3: CASSPDRGWGQPQHF. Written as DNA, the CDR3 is TGTGCCAGCTCGCCAGACAGGGGGTGGGGTCAGCCCCAGCATTTT.

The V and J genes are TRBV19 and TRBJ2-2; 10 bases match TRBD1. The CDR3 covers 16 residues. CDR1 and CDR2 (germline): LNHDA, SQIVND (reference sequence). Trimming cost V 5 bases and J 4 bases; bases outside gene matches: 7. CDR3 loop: CASSPDRGDVTGELFF. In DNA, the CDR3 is TGTGCCAGTAGTCCGGACAGGGGGGATGTCACCGGGGAGCTGTTTTTT.

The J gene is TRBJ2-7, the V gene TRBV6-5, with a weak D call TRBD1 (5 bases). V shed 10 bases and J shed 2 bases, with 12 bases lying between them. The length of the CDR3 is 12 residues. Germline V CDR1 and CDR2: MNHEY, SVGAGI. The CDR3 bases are TGTGCCATCAAGGGGTTTACCTACGAGCAGTACTTC. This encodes CAIKGFTYEQYF.

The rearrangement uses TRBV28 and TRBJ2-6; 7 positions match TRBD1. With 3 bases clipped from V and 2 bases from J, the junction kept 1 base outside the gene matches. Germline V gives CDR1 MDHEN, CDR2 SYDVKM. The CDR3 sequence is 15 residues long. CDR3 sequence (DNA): TGTGCCAGCAGTTTCACAGGGGCTGGGGCCAACGTCCTGACTTTC. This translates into CASSFTGAGANVLTF.

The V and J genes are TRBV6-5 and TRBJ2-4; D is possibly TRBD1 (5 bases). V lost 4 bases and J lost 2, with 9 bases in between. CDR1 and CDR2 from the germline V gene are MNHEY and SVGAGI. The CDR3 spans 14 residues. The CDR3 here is CASSLRTTKNIQYF. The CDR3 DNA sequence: TGTGCCAGCAGTTTGAGGACAACCAAAAACATTCAGTACTTC.

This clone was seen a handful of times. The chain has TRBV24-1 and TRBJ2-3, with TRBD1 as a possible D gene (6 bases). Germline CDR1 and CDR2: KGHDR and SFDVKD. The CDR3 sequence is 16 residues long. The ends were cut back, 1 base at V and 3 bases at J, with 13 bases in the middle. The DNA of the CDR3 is TGTGCCACCAGTGATTTTGGTGGGGGCTTGACAGATACGCAGTATTTT. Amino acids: CATSDFGGGLTDTQYF.

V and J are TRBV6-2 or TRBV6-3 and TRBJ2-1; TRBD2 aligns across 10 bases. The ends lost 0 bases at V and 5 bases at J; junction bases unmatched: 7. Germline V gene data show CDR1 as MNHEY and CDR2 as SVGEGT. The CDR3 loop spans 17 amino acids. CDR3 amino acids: CASSYSAGGEYNNEQFF. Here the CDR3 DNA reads TGTGCCAGCAGTTACTCAGCGGGGGGGGAATATAACAATGAGCAGTTCTTC.

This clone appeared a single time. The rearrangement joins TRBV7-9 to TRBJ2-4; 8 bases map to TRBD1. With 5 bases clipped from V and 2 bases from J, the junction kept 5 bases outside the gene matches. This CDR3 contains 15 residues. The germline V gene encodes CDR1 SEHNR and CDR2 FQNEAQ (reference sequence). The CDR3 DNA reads TGTGCCAGCAGCCCCGACAGGGGATCCAAAAACATTCAGTACTTC. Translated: CASSPDRGSKNIQYF.

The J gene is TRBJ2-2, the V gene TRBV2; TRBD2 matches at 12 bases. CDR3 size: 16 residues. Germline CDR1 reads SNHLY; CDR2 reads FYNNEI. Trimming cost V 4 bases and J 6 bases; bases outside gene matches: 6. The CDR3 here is CASSVTLAGGAGELFF. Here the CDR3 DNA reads TGTGCCAGCAGTGTAACACTAGCGGGAGGCGCCGGGGAGCTGTTTTTT.

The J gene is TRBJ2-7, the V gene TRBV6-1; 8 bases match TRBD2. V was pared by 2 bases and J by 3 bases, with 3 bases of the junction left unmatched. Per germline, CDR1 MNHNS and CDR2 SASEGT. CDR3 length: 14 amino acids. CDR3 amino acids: CASSELAGDYEQYF. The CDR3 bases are TGTGCCAGCAGTGAACTAGCGGGTGACTACGAGCAGTACTTC.

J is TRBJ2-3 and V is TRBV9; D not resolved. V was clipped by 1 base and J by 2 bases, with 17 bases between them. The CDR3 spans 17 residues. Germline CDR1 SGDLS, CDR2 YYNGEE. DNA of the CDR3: TGTGCCAGCAGCGTATCAGATTTCCTTTCCAACACAGATACGCAGTATTTT. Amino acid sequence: CASSVSDFLSNTDTQYF.

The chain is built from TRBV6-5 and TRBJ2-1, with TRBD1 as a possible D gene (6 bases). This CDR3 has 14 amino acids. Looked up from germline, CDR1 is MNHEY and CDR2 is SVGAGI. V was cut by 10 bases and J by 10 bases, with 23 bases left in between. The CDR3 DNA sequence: TGTGCCACCTCCACCCGCACCGGGACATACGAGCAGTTCTTC. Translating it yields CATSTRTGTYEQFF.

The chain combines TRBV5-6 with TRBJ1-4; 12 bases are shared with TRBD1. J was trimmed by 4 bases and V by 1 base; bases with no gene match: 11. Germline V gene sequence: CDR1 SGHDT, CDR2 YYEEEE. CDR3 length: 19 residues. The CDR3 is CASSLFGRDRGLGNEKLFF. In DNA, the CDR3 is TGTGCCAGCAGCTTGTTCGGACGGGACAGGGGGCTAGGTAATGAAAAACTGTTTTTT.